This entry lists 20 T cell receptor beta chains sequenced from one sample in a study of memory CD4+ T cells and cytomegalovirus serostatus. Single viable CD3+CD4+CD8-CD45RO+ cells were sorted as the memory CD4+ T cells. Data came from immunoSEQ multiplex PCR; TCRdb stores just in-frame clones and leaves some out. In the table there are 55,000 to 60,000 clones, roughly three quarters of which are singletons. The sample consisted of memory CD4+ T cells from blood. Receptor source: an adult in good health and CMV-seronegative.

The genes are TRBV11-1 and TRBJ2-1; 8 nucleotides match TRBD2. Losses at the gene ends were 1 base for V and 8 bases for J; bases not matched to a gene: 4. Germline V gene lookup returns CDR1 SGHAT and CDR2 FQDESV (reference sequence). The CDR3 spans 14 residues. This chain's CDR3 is CASSLGAGADEQFF. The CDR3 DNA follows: TGTGCCAGCAGCTTAGGAGCGGGGGCGGATGAGCAGTTCTTC.

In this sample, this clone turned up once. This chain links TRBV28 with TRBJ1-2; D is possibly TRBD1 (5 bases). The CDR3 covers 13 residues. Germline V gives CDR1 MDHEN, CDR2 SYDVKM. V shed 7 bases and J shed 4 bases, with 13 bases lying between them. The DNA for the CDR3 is TGTGCCAGCATTGGTGGGGGAGGCTATGGCTACACCTTC. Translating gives CASIGGGGYGYTF.

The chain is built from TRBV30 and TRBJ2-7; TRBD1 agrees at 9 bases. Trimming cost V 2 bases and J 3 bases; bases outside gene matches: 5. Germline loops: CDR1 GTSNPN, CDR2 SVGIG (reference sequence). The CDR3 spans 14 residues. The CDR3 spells CAWSSGTGIYEQYF. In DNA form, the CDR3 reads TGTGCCTGGAGTTCAGGGACAGGGATCTACGAGCAGTACTTC.

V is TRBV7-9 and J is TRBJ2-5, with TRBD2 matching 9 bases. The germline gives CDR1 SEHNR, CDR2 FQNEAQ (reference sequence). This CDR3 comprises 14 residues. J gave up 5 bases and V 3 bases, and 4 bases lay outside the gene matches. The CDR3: CASSFTTSGETQYF. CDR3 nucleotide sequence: TGTGCCAGCAGCTTTACGACTAGCGGCGAGACCCAGTACTTC.

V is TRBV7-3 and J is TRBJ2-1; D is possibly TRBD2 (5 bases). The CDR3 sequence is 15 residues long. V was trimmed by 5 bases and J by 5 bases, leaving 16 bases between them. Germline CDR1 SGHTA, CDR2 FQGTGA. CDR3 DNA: TGTGCCAGCAGCCTTCTAGGAGGAGACCACAATGAGCAGTTCTTC. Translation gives CASSLLGGDHNEQFF.

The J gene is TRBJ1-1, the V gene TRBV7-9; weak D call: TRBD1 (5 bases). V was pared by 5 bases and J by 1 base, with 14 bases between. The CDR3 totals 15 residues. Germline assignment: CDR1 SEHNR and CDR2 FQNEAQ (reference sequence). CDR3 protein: CASSRIGRENTEAFF. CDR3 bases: TGTGCCAGCAGCCGAATCGGCAGGGAGAACACTGAAGCTTTCTTT.

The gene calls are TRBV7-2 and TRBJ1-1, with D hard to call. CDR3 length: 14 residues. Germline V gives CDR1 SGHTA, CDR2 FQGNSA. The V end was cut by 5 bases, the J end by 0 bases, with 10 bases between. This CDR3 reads CASSLARLNTEAFF. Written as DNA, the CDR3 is TGTGCCAGCAGCCTCGCACGGTTGAACACTGAAGCTTTCTTT.

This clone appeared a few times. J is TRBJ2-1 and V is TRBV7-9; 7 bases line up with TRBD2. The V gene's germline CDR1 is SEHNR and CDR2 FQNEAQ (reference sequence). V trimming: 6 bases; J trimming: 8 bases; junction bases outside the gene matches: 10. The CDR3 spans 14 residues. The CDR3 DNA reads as TGTGCCAGCAGTCCAACGAGCGGGAAAGATGAGCAGTTCTTC. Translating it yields CASSPTSGKDEQFF.

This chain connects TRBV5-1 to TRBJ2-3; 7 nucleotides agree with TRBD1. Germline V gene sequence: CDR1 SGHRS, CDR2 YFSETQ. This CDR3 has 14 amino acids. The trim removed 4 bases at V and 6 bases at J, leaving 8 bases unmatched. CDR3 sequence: CASSEDRPPDTQYF. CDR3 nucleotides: TGCGCCAGCAGCGAGGACAGGCCCCCGGATACGCAGTATTTT.

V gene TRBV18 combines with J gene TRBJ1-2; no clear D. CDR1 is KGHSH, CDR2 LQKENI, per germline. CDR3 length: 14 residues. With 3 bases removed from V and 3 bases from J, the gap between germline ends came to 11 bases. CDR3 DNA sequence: TGTGCCAGCTCACCTAAGGGCCCTTACTATGGCTACACCTTC. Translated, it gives CASSPKGPYYGYTF. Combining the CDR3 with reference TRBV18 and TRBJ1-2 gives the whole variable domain NAGVMQNPRHLVRRRGQEARLRCSPMKGHSHVYWYRQLPEEGLKFMVYLQKENIIDESGMPKERFSAEFPKEGPSILRIQQVVRGDSAAYFCASSPKGPYYGYTFGSGTRLTVV.

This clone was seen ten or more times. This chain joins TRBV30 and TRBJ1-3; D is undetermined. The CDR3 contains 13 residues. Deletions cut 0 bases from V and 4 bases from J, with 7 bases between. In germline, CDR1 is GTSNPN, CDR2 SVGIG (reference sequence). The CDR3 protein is CAWSVLGGNTIYF. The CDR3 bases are TGTGCCTGGAGTGTACTAGGGGGAAACACCATATATTTT.

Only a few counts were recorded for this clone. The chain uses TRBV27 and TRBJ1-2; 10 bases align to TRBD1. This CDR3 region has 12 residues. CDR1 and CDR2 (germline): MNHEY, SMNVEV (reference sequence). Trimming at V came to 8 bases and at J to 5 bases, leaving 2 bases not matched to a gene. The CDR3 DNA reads TGTGCCAGCTTGGGACAGGGGTATGGCTACACCTTC. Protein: CASLGQGYGYTF.

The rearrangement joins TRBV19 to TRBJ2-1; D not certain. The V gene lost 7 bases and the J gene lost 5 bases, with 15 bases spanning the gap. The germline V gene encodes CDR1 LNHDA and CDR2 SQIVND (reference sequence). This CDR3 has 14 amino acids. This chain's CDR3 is CASTSPGSNNEQFF. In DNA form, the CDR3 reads TGTGCCAGTACCTCCCCGGGCTCAAACAATGAGCAGTTCTTC.

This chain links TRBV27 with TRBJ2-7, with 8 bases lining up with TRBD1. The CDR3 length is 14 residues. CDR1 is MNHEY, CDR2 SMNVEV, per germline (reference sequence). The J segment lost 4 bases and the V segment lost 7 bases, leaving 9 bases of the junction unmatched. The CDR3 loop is CASNIRGLRYEQYF. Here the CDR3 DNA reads TGTGCCAGCAACATCAGGGGGCTCAGGTACGAGCAGTACTTC.

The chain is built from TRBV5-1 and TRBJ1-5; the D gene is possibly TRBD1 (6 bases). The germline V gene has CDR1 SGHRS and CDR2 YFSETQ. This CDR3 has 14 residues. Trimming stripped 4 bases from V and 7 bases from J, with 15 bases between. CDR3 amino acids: CASSPDGGQQPQHF. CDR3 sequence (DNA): TGCGCCAGCAGCCCTGATGGGGGCCAGCAGCCCCAGCATTTT.

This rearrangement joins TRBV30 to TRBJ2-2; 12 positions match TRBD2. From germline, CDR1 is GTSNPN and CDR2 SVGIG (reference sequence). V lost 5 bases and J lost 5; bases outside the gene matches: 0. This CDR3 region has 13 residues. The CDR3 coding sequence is TGTGCCTGGGGGACTAGCGGGACCGGGGAGCTGTTTTTT. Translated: CAWGTSGTGELFF.

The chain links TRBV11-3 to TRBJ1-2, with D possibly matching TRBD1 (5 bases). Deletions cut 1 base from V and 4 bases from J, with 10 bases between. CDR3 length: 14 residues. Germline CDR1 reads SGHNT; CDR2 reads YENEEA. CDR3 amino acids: CASSLAGFAYGYTF. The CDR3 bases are TGTGCCAGCAGCTTAGCAGGGTTTGCCTATGGCTACACCTTC.

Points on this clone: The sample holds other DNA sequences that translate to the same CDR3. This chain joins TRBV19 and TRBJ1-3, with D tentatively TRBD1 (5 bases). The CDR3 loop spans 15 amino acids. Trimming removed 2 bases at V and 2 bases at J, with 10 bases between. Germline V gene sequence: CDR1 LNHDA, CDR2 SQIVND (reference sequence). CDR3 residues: CASSISGTAGNTIYF. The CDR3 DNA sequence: TGTGCCAGTAGTATAAGTGGGACGGCTGGAAACACCATATATTTT.

This chain's CDR3 is CATSVGQARAGELFF. The CDR3, as DNA: TGTGCCACCAGCGTAGGACAGGCTCGGGCCGGGGAGCTGTTTTTT. This sequence joins TRBV15 and TRBJ2-2, with 7 nucleotides matching TRBD1. The V and J ends lost 5 bases and 6 bases, in that order; junction bases with no gene match: 9. This CDR3 spans 15 amino acids. Germline CDR1 is LNHNV and CDR2 is YYDKDF (reference sequence).

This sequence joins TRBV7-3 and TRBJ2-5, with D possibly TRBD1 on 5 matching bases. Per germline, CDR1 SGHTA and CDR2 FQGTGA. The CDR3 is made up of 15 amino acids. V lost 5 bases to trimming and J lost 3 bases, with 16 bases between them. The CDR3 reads CASSPVRAGKETQYF. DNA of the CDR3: TGTGCCAGCAGCCCTGTTCGGGCAGGGAAAGAGACCCAGTACTTC.